This T cell receptor (beta chain) was captured in a study of OX40 agonist ivuxolimab in advanced cancers. Germline CDR1 reads SGHRS; CDR2 reads YFSETQ. The CDR3 length is 19 residues. Deletions cut 0 bases from V and 0 bases from J, with 20 bases between. Profiled with immunoSEQ multiplex PCR; TCRdb holds only in-frame clones, not every one. The sample includes just over 90,000 clones, 85% to 95% of them seen just once. The rearrangement uses TRBV5-1 and TRBJ2-3; perhaps D is TRBD1 or TRBD2 (5 bases each). The sequenced sample was CD4+ or CD8+ T cells sorted from blood, obtained in a trial of the OX40 agonist ivuxolimab. The source is an adult with an advanced solid tumor such as melanoma, head and neck, liver or kidney cancer. The CDR3 loop is CASSLDWQGVFASTDTQYF. CDR3 DNA sequence: TGCGCCAGCAGCTTGGACTGGCAGGGAGTATTCGCTAGCACAGATACGCAGTATTTT.